Listed below are T cell receptor beta chains from one sample, sequenced in a study of blood T cell repertoires in COVID-19. Clones were sequenced by immunoSEQ multiplex PCR, and TCRdb holds only the in-frame ones, with some missing. The sample yields about 86,000 clones, more than 75% seen once. The specimen was peripheral blood. These receptors all come from a human donor in a cohort sampled during active COVID-19. Each CDR3 is given with its conserved first and last residue. The order of the fields is D gene, clone size, V gene, J gene, CDR3 DNA, CDR3 protein. D genes are given only for firm matches. Not every row has a clone size; where given, it reads once, few, many or a size class.

>TRBD2|NA|TRBV28|TRBJ2-7
TGTGCCAGCAGCACGCGAGGCGGGAGCTCCTACGAGCAGTACTTC
CASSTRGGSSYEQYF
>NA|NA|TRBV6-5|TRBJ1-5
TGTGCCAGCACCGGTAGTAGCAATCAGCCCCAGCATTTT
CASTGSSNQPQHF
>TRBD2|NA|TRBV3-1/TRBV3-2|TRBJ2-1
TGTGCCAGCAGCCAAGGGGGGGCTAGCGGGAGTTCTGCGCAGTTCTTC
CASSQGGASGSSAQFF
>NA|NA|TRBV29-1|TRBJ2-1
TGCAGCGTTAGACAACTCTCCTACAATGAGCAGTTCTTC
CSVRQLSYNEQFF
>NA|NA|TRBV29-1|TRBJ2-7
TGCAGCGTGGTGGCCGTGGAGCAGTACTTC
CSVVAVEQYF
>TRBD2|NA|TRBV27|TRBJ2-5
TGTGCCAGCAGTTTATCTGGATCCCCGTATAGCGGGAGGGCCCGGGAGACCCAGTACTTC
CASSLSGSPYSGRARETQYF
>NA|NA|TRBV3-1/TRBV3-2|TRBJ2-3
TGTGCCAGCCGGAGTTCTCCGGGAGTCGGCACAGATACGCAGTATTTT
CASRSSPGVGTDTQYF
>NA|NA|TRBV28|TRBJ2-7
TGTGCCAGCAGTTTCTTGGCAGGCTACGAGCAGTACTTC
CASSFLAGYEQYF
>NA|NA|TRBV7-9|TRBJ2-5
TGTGCCAGCAGCTTAGTGGCGGGCAAGGAGACCCAGTACTTC
CASSLVAGKETQYF
>TRBD2|NA|TRBV20-1|TRBJ2-1
TGCAGTGCCCCCCGGGGGGATGAGCAGTTCTTC
CSAPRGDEQFF
>NA|NA|TRBV5-1|TRBJ2-1
TGCGCCAGCAGCTTGGGTCAGGTCTCCTACAATGAGCAGTTCTTC
CASSLGQVSYNEQFF
>TRBD1|NA|TRBV5-8|TRBJ2-1
TGTGCCAGCAGCTTGTTTGGGGGGACAGGGCTGCCCTACAATGAGCAGTTCTTC
CASSLFGGTGLPYNEQFF
>NA|NA|TRBV11-2|TRBJ1-1
TGTGCCAGCAGCTTAAAGAGAAACACTGAAGCTTTCTTT
CASSLKRNTEAFF
>NA|NA|TRBV18|TRBJ2-3
TGTGCCAGCTCAGCAGGGGTTAACACAGATACGCAGTATTTT
CASSAGVNTDTQYF
>NA|NA|TRBV21-1|TRBJ2-2
TGTGCCAGCAGCCTTGGTCGGGACACCGGGGAGCTGTTTTTT
CASSLGRDTGELFF
>NA|few|TRBV30|TRBJ2-5
TGTGCCTGGACTCCCGACAGGAACCAAGAGACCCAGTACTTC
CAWTPDRNQETQYF
>TRBD2|NA|TRBV4-1|TRBJ2-5
TGCGCCAGCAGCCAGTGGCGGGGGCAAGAGACCCAGTACTTC
CASSQWRGQETQYF
>NA|NA|TRBV28|TRBJ2-1
TGTGCCAGCAGTTTAGGACAGCTAGGGGGTAACAATGAGCAGTTCTTC
CASSLGQLGGNNEQFF
>NA|NA|TRBV15|TRBJ1-4
TGTGCCACCAGGCAGAGGGCTAATGAAAAACTGTTTTTT
CATRQRANEKLFF
>TRBD1|NA|TRBV7-9|TRBJ1-4
TGTGCCAGCAGCTCGACCTCGGGGACAGGGGATCATGAAAAACTGTTTTTT
CASSSTSGTGDHEKLFF
>NA|NA|TRBV27|TRBJ2-3
TGTGCCAGCAGTTTGTCCGCCGGGACACAATACACAGATACGCAGTATTTT
CASSLSAGTQYTDTQYF
>NA|NA|TRBV10-1|TRBJ2-7
TGCGCCAGCAGCCGGGACACGATTACCGAGCAGTACTTC
CASSRDTITEQYF
>NA|few|TRBV5-5|TRBJ2-5
TGTGCCAGCAGCTTGGGCTACGAACGGACCCAGTACTTC
CASSLGYERTQYF
>TRBD1|NA|TRBV7-9|TRBJ1-4
TGTGCCAGCAGCGTTTCGGGACAGACTAATGAAAAACTGTTTTTT
CASSVSGQTNEKLFF
>TRBD2|NA|TRBV9|TRBJ2-1
TGTGCCAGCAGCGCCCCCGGTGGGACTAGCGGGAGGGCCTACAATGAGCAGTTCTTC
CASSAPGGTSGRAYNEQFF
>NA|NA|TRBV19|TRBJ1-1
TGTGCCAGTAGTATGATCTACAGGGTAGGGCTTGAAGACACTGAAGCTTTCTTT
CASSMIYRVGLEDTEAFF
>TRBD2|NA|TRBV5-1|TRBJ2-5
TGCGCCAGCAGCTTAACTAGCGGGAACCAAGAGACCCAGTACTTC
CASSLTSGNQETQYF
>NA|NA|TRBV19|TRBJ2-3
TGTGCCAGTAGTAAGACAGTAGCTGGTACAGATACGCAGTATTTT
CASSKTVAGTDTQYF
>TRBD2|NA|TRBV11-3|TRBJ2-1
TGTGCCAGCAGCTTAGGGGGGTTGAGCGGGGCCTCCTACAATGAGCAGTTCTTC
CASSLGGLSGASYNEQFF
>TRBD2|NA|TRBV5-8|TRBJ2-1
TGTGCCAGCAGCTTGGATTTCGGGAGGATATACAATGAGCAGTTCTTC
CASSLDFGRIYNEQFF
>NA|NA|TRBV9|TRBJ2-1
TGTGCCAGCAGCGCTTACAGCGGACTACCCAATGAGCAGTTCTTC
CASSAYSGLPNEQFF
>NA|NA|TRBV7-9|TRBJ2-5
TGTGCCAGCAGCTCCAAAACCCTTCAGGGGACGAGACTCGCGGAGACCCAGTACTTC
CASSSKTLQGTRLAETQYF